The source of this T cell receptor beta chain is a study of spatial heterogeneity in lung cancer. This CDR3 comprises 13 residues. Germline assignment: CDR1 SGHRS and CDR2 YFSETQ. V was pared by 6 bases and J by 7 bases, with 6 bases of the junction left unmatched. Study-level points and caveats: It was found that expanded intratumoral alpha and beta TCR counts tracked tumor mutation counts.

TCRdb called the 5' RACE reads again in MiXCR, with one record for every CDR3 protein. In the table there are about 12,000 distinct CDR3 sequences, 5% to 6.5% of which are singletons. This clonotype was detected ten times or more. Its antigen remains unidentified. Time point denoted: sample taken at primary tumor resection. The starting material was lung tumor tissue, obtained at surgery. The V and J genes are TRBV5-1 and TRBJ2-2; the match to TRBD1 covers 7 bases. This TCR was recovered from a male donor with early-stage non-small cell lung cancer. The CDR3 DNA follows: TGCGCCAGCACCGGACAGGCTGGCGGGGAGCTGTTTTTT. Its protein product is CASTGQAGGELFF. Full variable domain (rest looked up from reference TRBV5-1 and TRBJ2-2): KAGVTQTPRYLIKTRGQQVTLSCSPISGHRSVSWYQQTPGQGLQFLFEYFSETQRNKGNFPGRFSGRQFSNSRSEMNVSTLELGDSALYLCASTGQAGGELFFGEGSRLTVL.